This TCR beta chain was profiled in a study of OX40 agonist ivuxolimab in advanced cancers. Profiled with immunoSEQ multiplex PCR; TCRdb holds only in-frame clones, not every one. The sample has some 48,000 clones; over 60% are singletons. Trimming removed 0 bases at V and 8 bases at J, with 13 bases between. The CDR3 extends over 14 amino acids. CDR1 is MNHEY, CDR2 SVGAGI, per germline. This TCR was recovered from an adult with an advanced solid tumor such as melanoma, head and neck, liver or kidney cancer. The chain couples TRBV6-5 to TRBJ1-2; D is unclear. The input for sequencing was CD4+ or CD8+ T cells sorted from blood, taken in a trial of the OX40 agonist ivuxolimab. The CDR3 DNA is TGTGCCAGCAGTTACTCGGACCTACTAAACGGCTACACCTTC. Its translation: CASSYSDLLNGYTF.